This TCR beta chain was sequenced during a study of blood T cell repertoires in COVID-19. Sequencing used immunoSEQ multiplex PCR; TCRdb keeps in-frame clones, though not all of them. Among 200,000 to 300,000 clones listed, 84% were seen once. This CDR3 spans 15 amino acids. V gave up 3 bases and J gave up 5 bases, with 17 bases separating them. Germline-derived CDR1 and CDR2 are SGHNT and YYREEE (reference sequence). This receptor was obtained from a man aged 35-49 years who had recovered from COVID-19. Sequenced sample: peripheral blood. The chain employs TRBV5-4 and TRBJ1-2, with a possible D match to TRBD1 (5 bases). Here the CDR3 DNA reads TGTGCCAGCAGCTCTCCGGGACTGGCTGGGTATGGCTACACCTTC. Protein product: CASSSPGLAGYGYTF.